The table lists the clone carrying this T cell receptor beta chain with many counts. The antigen is not known. The library was built from roughly 400 ng RNA with molecular barcoded adaptors for alpha/delta and beta/gamma chains. In TCRdb, the reads were re-called with MiXCR into one record per CDR3 protein. The sample lists 120,000 or so distinct CDR3 sequences; 10% to 15% were seen once. The CDR3 totals 16 residues. Germline values: CDR1 DFQATT, CDR2 SNEGSKA (reference sequence). The germline V and J ends were trimmed by 1 base and 1 base, with 16 bases remaining between them. This entry is derived from a study of read filtering for tumor transcriptome and immune sequencing. Study-wide background: R-ISS stage counts were eight or nine for I, approximately 16 for II, roughly seven for III.

Overall study results and limits: Single-read clonotypes: 80% to 90% of IR-seq clonotypes (around 3.6% of reads), about 75% of RNA-seq clonotypes (under 50% of reads). Sorted CD138-negative bone marrow cells were not purified T cells. Without single-read clonotypes, shared clonotype proportions correlated more between IR-seq and RNA-seq.

The sequence derives from a donor at least 40 years old with multiple myeloma. The chain has TRBV20-1 and TRBJ2-5; tentative D call: TRBD2 (6 bases). Sequenced sample: a population of CD138-negative cells sorted from bone marrow. The CDR3 DNA is TGCAGTGCTAGAGGGGGGGTGACCGCAAGCCAAGAGACCCAGTACTTC. It specifies CSARGGVTASQETQYF.